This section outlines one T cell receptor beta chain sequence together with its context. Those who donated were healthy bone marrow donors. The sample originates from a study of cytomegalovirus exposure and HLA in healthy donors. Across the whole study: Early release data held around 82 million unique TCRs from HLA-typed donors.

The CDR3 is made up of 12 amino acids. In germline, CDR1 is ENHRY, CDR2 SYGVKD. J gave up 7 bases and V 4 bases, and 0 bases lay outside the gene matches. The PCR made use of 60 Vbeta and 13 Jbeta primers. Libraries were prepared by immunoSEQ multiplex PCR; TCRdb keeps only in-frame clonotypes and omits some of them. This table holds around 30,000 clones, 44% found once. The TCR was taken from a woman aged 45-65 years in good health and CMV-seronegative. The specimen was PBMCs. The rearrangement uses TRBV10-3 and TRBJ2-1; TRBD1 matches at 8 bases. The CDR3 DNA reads TGTGCCATCAGTGGACAGGGGAATGAGCAGTTCTTC. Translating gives CAISGQGNEQFF.